Ten or more counts support the clone carrying this TCR beta chain. Method: immunoSEQ multiplex PCR; TCRdb's copy keeps in-frame clones and lacks some. The table has fewer than 85,000 clones, 79% seen once. The data stem from a study of blood T cell repertoires in COVID-19. Overall study: Acute-phase and convalescent COVID-19 samples originated in the United States, Italy and Spain.

The CDR3 contains 13 residues. Germline lookup yields CDR1 MDHEN and CDR2 SYDVKM. V shed 3 bases and J shed 6 bases, with 8 bases lying between them. The receptor was isolated from a man aged 55 to 70 with active or convalescent COVID-19. The sequencing input was peripheral blood. The chain employs TRBV28 and TRBJ2-2, with D possibly being TRBD1 (7 bases). CDR3 amino acids: CASSFRGAGELFF. CDR3 sequence (DNA): TGTGCCAGCAGTTTCAGGGGGGCCGGGGAGCTGTTTTTT.